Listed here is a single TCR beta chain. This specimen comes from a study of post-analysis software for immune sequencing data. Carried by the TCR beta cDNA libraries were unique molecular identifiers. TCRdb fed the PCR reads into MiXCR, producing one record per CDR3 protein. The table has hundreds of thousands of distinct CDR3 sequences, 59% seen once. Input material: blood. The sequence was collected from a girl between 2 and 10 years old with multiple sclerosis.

CDR3 amino acids: CASSEQGSSEKLFF. Written as DNA, the CDR3 is TGTGCCAGCAGTGAACAGGGTTCAAGTGAAAAACTGTTTTTT. The chain uses TRBV6-5 and TRBJ1-4; tentative D call: TRBD1 (6 bases). The germline gives CDR1 MNHEY, CDR2 SVGAGI. CDR3 length: 14 amino acids. The ends were cut back, 5 bases at V and 7 bases at J, with 14 bases in the middle.